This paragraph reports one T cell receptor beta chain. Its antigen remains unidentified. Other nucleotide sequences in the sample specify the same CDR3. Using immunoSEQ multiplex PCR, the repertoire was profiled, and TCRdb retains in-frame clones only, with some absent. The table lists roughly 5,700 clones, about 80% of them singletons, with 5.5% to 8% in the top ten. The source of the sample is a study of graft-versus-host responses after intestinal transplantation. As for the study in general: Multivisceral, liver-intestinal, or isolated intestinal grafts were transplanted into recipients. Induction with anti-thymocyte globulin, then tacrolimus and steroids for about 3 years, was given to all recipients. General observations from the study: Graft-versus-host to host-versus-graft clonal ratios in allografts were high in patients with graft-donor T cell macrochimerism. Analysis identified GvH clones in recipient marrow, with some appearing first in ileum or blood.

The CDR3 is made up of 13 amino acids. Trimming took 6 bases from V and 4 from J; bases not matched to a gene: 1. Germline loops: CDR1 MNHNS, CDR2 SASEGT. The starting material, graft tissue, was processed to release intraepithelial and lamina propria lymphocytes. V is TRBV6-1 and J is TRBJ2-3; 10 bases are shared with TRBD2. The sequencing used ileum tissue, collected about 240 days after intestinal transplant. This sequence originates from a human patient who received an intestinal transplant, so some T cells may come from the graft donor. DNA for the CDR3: TGTGCCAGCAGAGGGACTAGCGCAGATACGCAGTATTTT. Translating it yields CASRGTSADTQYF.